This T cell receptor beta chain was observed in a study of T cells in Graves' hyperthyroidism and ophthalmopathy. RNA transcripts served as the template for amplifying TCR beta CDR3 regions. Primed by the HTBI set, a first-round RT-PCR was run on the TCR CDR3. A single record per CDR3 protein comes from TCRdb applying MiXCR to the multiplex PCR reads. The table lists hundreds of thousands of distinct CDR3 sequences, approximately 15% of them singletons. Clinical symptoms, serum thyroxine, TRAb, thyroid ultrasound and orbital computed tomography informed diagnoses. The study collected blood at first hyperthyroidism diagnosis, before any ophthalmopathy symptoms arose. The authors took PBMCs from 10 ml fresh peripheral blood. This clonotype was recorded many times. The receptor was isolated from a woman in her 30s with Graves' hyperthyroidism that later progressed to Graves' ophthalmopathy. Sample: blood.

The CDR3 spells CASSPARVVFEQYF. The CDR3 DNA reads TGTGCCAGCAGTCCCGCCCGGGTGGTGTTTGAGCAGTACTTC. V and J are TRBV27 and TRBJ2-7; no clear D. The CDR3 has 14 residues. CDR1 is MNHEY, CDR2 SMNVEV, per germline (reference sequence). Trimming removed 5 bases at V and 7 bases at J, with 18 bases between.